This TCR beta chain originates from a study of blood T cells in healthy people across ages. Isolation yielded PBMCs, at least 7 million per sample, in every case. The CDR3 totals 17 residues. The germline gives CDR1 MNHEY, CDR2 SMNVEV (reference sequence). V trimming: 2 bases; J trimming: 7 bases; junction bases outside the gene matches: 11. Sample-barcoded 5' priming and a J-beta primer mix drove a second PCR of roughly 7 to 11 cycles. MiXCR, run by TCRdb on the 5' RACE reads, gives a single entry per CDR3 protein. The sample yields fewer than 900,000 distinct CDR3 sequences, over 45% seen once. The source material was blood. The sequence derives from a woman in her sixties or seventies in good health. The gene calls are TRBV27 and TRBJ2-2; 9 nucleotides match TRBD2. The chain's CDR3 is CASSLLSAGGHGGELFF. The CDR3 DNA sequence: TGTGCCAGCAGTTTACTATCGGCGGGAGGGCATGGCGGGGAGCTGTTTTTT.